This T cell receptor beta chain was sequenced during a study of blood T cell repertoires in COVID-19. Study-level information: The cDNA or gDNA used as material had been derived from T cells, B-cell-depleted T cells, or PBMCs.

As to this clone: Other DNA sequences in the sample encode the same CDR3.

The method was immunoSEQ multiplex PCR; TCRdb's version includes in-frame clones alone and lacks a portion of them. The repertoire holds roughly 150,000 clones, about 90% seen once, with approximately 2.8% in the top ten. The material sequenced was peripheral blood. This clonotype originated in a man aged 55 to 70 with acute or convalescent COVID-19.

The CDR3 DNA reads TGCAGTGCCAGACGGGGCTATGGCTACACCTTC. Amino acids: CSARRGYGYTF. J is TRBJ1-2 and V is TRBV20-1, with D hard to call. Germline loops: CDR1 DFQATT, CDR2 SNEGSKA (reference sequence). Trimming pared 6 bases from V and 4 bases from J, leaving 9 bases between. This CDR3 is built from 11 residues.